This T cell receptor beta chain was sequenced in a study of regulatory T cells in long-lasting Graves disease. Study-wide points: Only a small sample size was used, which may have cut accuracy.

V shed 3 bases, J shed 6 bases, and the junction held 10 bases outside the gene matches. CDR3 length equals 15 residues. Germline CDR1 PRHDT, CDR2 FYEKMQ (reference sequence). Relying on iRepertoire HTBI primers and Arm-PCR of CDR3 regions, the team built TCR beta libraries. TCRdb recomputed calls from the multiplex PCR reads with MiXCR, one row per CDR3 protein. This repertoire shows some 370,000 distinct CDR3 sequences, about 11% found once; its top ten account for approximately 17%. Time point of the sample: newly diagnosed GD, antithyroid drugs for less than 3 months. There was RNA extracted from PBMCs, and the TCR library was made from it. Many counts were recorded for this clonotype. Its cognate antigen is unknown. The same data also contributed to another study, on T cells in Graves' hyperthyroidism and ophthalmopathy.

The sequence came from a woman aged 18-29 years with Graves disease. The sample consisted of peripheral blood mononuclear cells (PBMCs), taken at new diagnosis, from a patient treated with antithyroid drugs. V and J are TRBV13 and TRBJ1-2; the match to TRBD1 covers 7 bases. CDR3 DNA: TGTGCCAGCAGCTTTGGACAGGCTACGGAACATGGCTACACCTTC. Translation gives CASSFGQATEHGYTF.